This entry lists 5 T cell receptor beta chains sequenced from one sample in a study of T cells in Graves' hyperthyroidism and ophthalmopathy. RNA transcripts gave rise to amplified TCR beta CDR3 regions. First-round RT-PCR of the TCR CDR3 relied on the HTBI primer set. TCRdb itself ran the multiplex PCR reads through MiXCR, one entry per CDR3 protein. The sample has around 520,000 distinct CDR3 sequences, 14% seen once. The sequenced sample was blood. The receptors were gathered from a woman aged 40 to 55 with Graves' hyperthyroidism.

Ten or more counts support this clonotype. The rearrangement joins TRBV18 to TRBJ2-7; D unclear. This CDR3 spans 13 amino acids. Germline CDR1 and CDR2: KGHSH and LQKENI. V was clipped by 1 base and J by 0 bases, with 4 bases between them. CDR3 loop: CASSPQGSYEQYF. The CDR3 nucleotides are TGTGCCAGCTCACCACAGGGCTCCTACGAGCAGTACTTC.

This clonotype came up once. The CDR3 nucleotides read TGTGCCAGCAGTCGGGACAGGGGTAGCGGGGAGCTGTTTTTT. Residues: CASSRDRGSGELFF. The V call is TRBV6-1, the J call TRBJ2-2; 10 bases match TRBD1. Germline V gene sequence: CDR1 MNHNS, CDR2 SASEGT. The length of the CDR3 is 14 residues. The ends lost 5 bases at V and 7 bases at J; junction bases unmatched: 4.

The chain couples TRBV3-1 to TRBJ2-7; TRBD2 agrees at 10 bases. This CDR3 contains 15 residues. V was clipped by 2 bases and J by 4 bases; unmatched bases: 5. Germline V gene sequence: CDR1 LGHDT, CDR2 YNNKEL (reference sequence). The CDR3 DNA reads as TGTGCCAGCAGCCAAAAACTAGCGGGACTATACGAGCAGTACTTC. It encodes CASSQKLAGLYEQYF.

At least ten counts were recorded for this clonotype. The chain carries TRBV20-1 and TRBJ1-1, with no clear D. This CDR3 region has 12 residues. Germline V lookup: CDR1 DFQATT, CDR2 SNEGSKA (reference sequence). V dropped 1 base and J dropped 4 bases, with 7 bases sitting between them. CDR3 loop: CSARAWITEAFF. The CDR3 nucleotides read TGCAGTGCTAGAGCCTGGATCACTGAAGCTTTCTTT.

At least ten counts were recorded for this clonotype. The chain is built from TRBV2 and TRBJ2-7, with D unclear. This CDR3 region has 11 residues. CDR1 SNHLY and CDR2 FYNNEI come from the germline V gene. V gave up 6 bases and J gave up 6 bases, with 9 bases separating them. The CDR3 DNA reads TGTGCCAGCAGCCCCGTAGGCGAGCAGTACTTC. This codes for CASSPVGEQYF.